Presented here are 30 T cell receptor beta chains from one specimen sequenced in a study of CD8+CD57+ T cells in acquired aplastic anemia. Using genomic DNA as the template, TCR beta VDJ and CDR3 profiling was carried out. One entry per CDR3 protein, called by TCRdb with MiXCR from the reads. The data contain some 190,000 distinct CDR3 sequences, around half of them singletons. Sequencing input: sorted CD4+, CD8+, or CD8+CD57+ T cells (not recorded which) from PBMCs. The receptor set was obtained from a human donor in good health.

Ten or more counts support this clonotype. The chain combines TRBV20-1 with TRBJ1-2; D remains unclear. Germline-derived CDR1 and CDR2 are DFQATT and SNEGSKA (reference sequence). This CDR3 spans 12 amino acids. Trimming left V 1 base short and J 8 bases short, with 11 bases between. CDR3 coding DNA: TGCAGTGCTAGAGTTTTGGGCACAGGCTACACCTTC. Protein product: CSARVLGTGYTF.

This sequence joins TRBV2 and TRBJ2-4, with D maybe TRBD2 (5 bases). The CDR3 loop spans 15 amino acids. Germline CDR1 reads SNHLY; CDR2 reads FYNNEI. Between the trimmed V and J ends, which lost 5 bases and 7 bases, there was a span of 18 bases. Written as DNA, the CDR3 is TGTGCCAGCAGTCCCACGGTGGGAGTTTGGAACATTCAGTACTTC. This codes for CASSPTVGVWNIQYF.

This chain joins TRBV20-1 and TRBJ2-7; tentative D call: TRBD1 (5 bases). Germline CDR1 DFQATT, CDR2 SNEGSKA (reference sequence). V was clipped by 3 bases and J by 2 bases, with 8 bases between them. The length of the CDR3 is 12 residues. The DNA for the CDR3 is TGCAGTGCTAGTACAGGTACCTACGAGCAGTACTTC. It codes for CSASTGTYEQYF.

This clonotype was seen repeatedly, ten times or more. The rearrangement joins TRBV4-1 to TRBJ1-5; no clear D. V gave up 0 bases and J gave up 1 base, with 7 bases separating them. This CDR3 contains 15 residues. Germline V gene sequence: CDR1 MGHRA, CDR2 YSYEKL. CDR3 bases: TGCGCCAGCAGCCAAGATTTTCAGAGCAATCAGCCCCAGCATTTT. It encodes CASSQDFQSNQPQHF.

As for this clonotype: The junction does not match germline at one end; this may be a read error. This rearrangement joins TRBV7-7 to TRBJ2-5; weak D call: TRBD2 (6 bases). In germline, CDR1 is SSHAT, CDR2 FNYEAQ (reference sequence). The CDR3 length is 15 residues. The CDR3, as DNA: TGTGCTAGCAGCCCGGGGCGGGGCTTACAAGAGACCCAGTACTTC. It codes for CASSPGRGLQETQYF.

The chain employs TRBV11-2 and TRBJ2-7; D possibly corresponds to TRBD1 (6 bases). Trimming took off 0 bases at V and 1 base at J, with 10 bases between the two ends. CDR1 is SGHAT, CDR2 FQNNGV, per germline. This CDR3 contains 15 residues. DNA for the CDR3: TGTGCCAGCAGCTTAGATCGGACAGAGTCCTACGAGCAGTACTTC. Translation: CASSLDRTESYEQYF.

Note on this clonotype: A junction boundary mismatches the germline segment, possibly from a read error. The chain uses TRBV10-3 and TRBJ2-7; 8 bases map to TRBD1. The CDR3 is made up of 15 amino acids. Germline loops: CDR1 ENHRY, CDR2 SYGVKD. CDR3 DNA: TGTGCCAGCAGTCTGACCGGGACAGGAGCCTACGAGCAGTACTTC. Protein: CASSLTGTGAYEQYF.

For this clonotype: A much larger clone sits a single nucleotide away, making a read error possible. V is TRBV5-8 and J is TRBJ2-5; 8 bases are shared with TRBD2. CDR1 and CDR2 from the germline V gene are SGHTS and YDEGEE. The CDR3 is 16 amino acids. This CDR3 reads CASSFGLAGTQETQDF. CDR3 coding DNA: TGTGCCAGCAGCTTCGGGCTAGCGGGCACTCAAGAGACCCAGGACTTC. The full variable domain, its missing parts supplied by reference TRBV5-8 and TRBJ2-5, is EAGVTQSPTHLIKTRGQQATLRCSPISGHTSVYWYQQALGLGLQFLLWYDEGEERNRGNFPPRFSGRQFPNYSSELNVNALELEDSALYLCASSFGLAGTQETQDFGPGTRLLVL.

This clonotype has a handful of counts. The rearrangement uses TRBV6-1 and TRBJ2-7, with 10 bases fitting TRBD1. CDR3 length: 14 amino acids. Germline V gene lookup returns CDR1 MNHNS and CDR2 SASEGT. V lost 4 bases, J lost 10 bases, and 10 bases stayed unmatched. The CDR3 protein is CASSAGGTGDFQYF. The CDR3 DNA follows: TGTGCCAGCAGTGCGGGGGGGACAGGGGACTTTCAGTACTTC.

J is TRBJ1-1 and V is TRBV29-1; 8 positions agree with TRBD1. The germline gives CDR1 SQVTM, CDR2 ANQGSEA. The trim removed 4 bases at V and 2 bases at J, leaving 6 bases unmatched. The CDR3 extends over 14 amino acids. The chain's CDR3 is CSVGQGNRNTEAFF. CDR3 DNA: TGCAGCGTTGGACAGGGGAATCGTAACACTGAAGCTTTCTTT. Filled out from reference TRBV29-1 and TRBJ1-1, the complete variable domain reads SAVISQKPSRDICQRGTSLTIQCQVDSQVTMMFWYRQQPGQSLTLIATANQGSEATYESGFVIDKFPISRPNLTFSTLTVSNMSPEDSSIYLCSVGQGNRNTEAFFGQGTRLTVV.

This clonotype appeared once. This chain connects TRBV10-3 to TRBJ2-1; no clear D gene. V dropped 9 bases and J dropped 2 bases, with 8 bases sitting between them. Per germline, CDR1 ENHRY and CDR2 SYGVKD. The CDR3 is 12 amino acids. CDR3 protein: CAIGRTYNEQFF. CDR3 nucleotide sequence: TGTGCCATTGGCCGCACCTACAATGAGCAGTTCTTC.

The chain employs TRBV29-1 and TRBJ2-7, with D uncertain. In germline, CDR1 is SQVTM, CDR2 ANQGSEA. The CDR3 runs 12 residues. The ends were cut back, 5 bases at V and 0 bases at J, with 8 bases in the middle. The CDR3 here is CSVRMNSYEQYF. As DNA, the CDR3 is TGCAGCGTTAGAATGAACTCCTACGAGCAGTACTTC.

The chain employs TRBV10-3 and TRBJ2-3; no definite D call. Germline-derived CDR1 and CDR2 are ENHRY and SYGVKD. The V gene lost 2 bases and the J gene lost 0 bases, with 9 bases spanning the gap. This CDR3 has 15 amino acids. The CDR3 spells CAISEPADSTDTQYF. CDR3 bases: TGTGCCATCAGTGAGCCAGCTGATAGCACAGATACGCAGTATTTT.

The chain recombines TRBV24-1 with TRBJ2-1; 9 bases match TRBD1. The CDR3 loop spans 16 amino acids. The germline V gene encodes CDR1 KGHDR and CDR2 SFDVKD. Losses at the gene ends were 0 bases for V and 5 bases for J; bases not matched to a gene: 4. CDR3 sequence (DNA): TGTGCCACCAGTGATTTGAAGAGACAGGGGGACAATGAGCAGTTCTTC. This encodes CATSDLKRQGDNEQFF.

This clonotype was detected a few times. V is TRBV5-1 and J is TRBJ1-3; D not certain. V shed 5 bases and J shed 1 base, with 16 bases lying between them. There are 16 residues in the CDR3. The germline CDR1 and CDR2 sequences are SGHRS and YFSETQ. In nucleotides, the CDR3 is TGCGCCAGCAGTTCCTCCGGAGTCAATTCTGGAAACACCATATATTTT. Amino acids: CASSSSGVNSGNTIYF.

This chain links TRBV29-1 with TRBJ2-6; 8 bases are a match to TRBD2. Looked up from germline, CDR1 is SQVTM and CDR2 is ANQGSEA. This CDR3 region has 20 residues. V shed 6 bases and J 0 bases; nucleotides not matched to a gene: 19. The CDR3 protein is CSVPAGEMRGAFSGANVLTF. The CDR3 DNA follows: TGCAGCGTCCCAGCAGGGGAGATGCGGGGGGCCTTCTCTGGGGCCAACGTCCTGACTTTC.

This clonotype was observed at least ten times. J is TRBJ2-7 and V is TRBV11-2; D possibly uses TRBD1 or TRBD2 (5 bases each). Trimming cost V 6 bases and J 2 bases, with 17 bases left between them. The CDR3 is 15 amino acids. Germline V lookup: CDR1 SGHAT, CDR2 FQNNGV. CDR3 nucleotide sequence: TGTGCCAGCAGAAAGCCGGGACGGCTAGCCTACGAGCAGTACTTC. This encodes CASRKPGRLAYEQYF.

The CDR3 reads CSARGTGGGDTQYF. The CDR3, as DNA: TGCAGTGCTAGGGGCACAGGGGGCGGAGATACGCAGTATTTT. This chain uses TRBV20-1 with TRBJ2-3, with 9 bases matching TRBD1. The V gene end was trimmed by 3 bases and the J gene end by 5 bases; junction bases not matched to a gene: 6. The CDR3 is made up of 14 amino acids. Germline lookup yields CDR1 DFQATT and CDR2 SNEGSKA (reference sequence).

In this sample, this clonotype turned up many times. CDR3 residues: CASSFWTSGRGTYEQYF. The DNA of the CDR3 is TGTGCCAGCAGCTTCTGGACTAGCGGGAGGGGGACCTACGAGCAGTACTTC. The gene calls are TRBV7-2 and TRBJ2-7; 15 bases line up with TRBD2. V lost 3 bases to trimming and J lost 2 bases; unmatched junction nucleotides: 5. Germline CDR1 and CDR2: SGHTA and FQGNSA. CDR3 length: 17 residues.

This clonotype is a singleton in its sample. This chain links TRBV19 with TRBJ1-5; D gene ambiguous. Germline V gene lookup returns CDR1 LNHDA and CDR2 SQIVND (reference sequence). V lost 5 bases, J lost 7 bases, and 18 bases lay in between. The CDR3 contains 15 residues. This CDR3 reads CASSPRAHSFQPQHF. CDR3 sequence (DNA): TGTGCCAGTAGTCCCCGGGCCCACAGCTTCCAGCCCCAGCATTTT.

Details on this clonotype: This could be a read error, since a much larger clone is one nucleotide away. This is likely a read error, given that the CDR3 carries no conserved phenylalanine or tryptophan at its end. This chain connects TRBV7-8 to TRBJ2-2; 14 bases line up with TRBD2. Germline V CDR1 and CDR2: SGHVS, FQNEAQ. Trimming cost V 4 bases and J 6 bases; bases outside gene matches: 4. CDR3 length: 16 amino acids. Here the CDR3 DNA reads TGTGCCAGCAGCTGGACTAGCGGGAGGCAATCCGGGGAGCTGTTTCTT. Translating gives CASSWTSGRQSGELFL.

The chain is built from TRBV6-5 and TRBJ1-5; TRBD1 aligns across 9 bases. There are 17 residues in the CDR3. The germline CDR1 and CDR2 sequences are MNHEY and SVGAGI. Trimming at V came to 6 bases and at J to 0 bases, leaving 9 bases not matched to a gene. CDR3 region: CASSYLDRGGSNQPQHF. As DNA, the CDR3 is TGTGCCAGCAGCTATTTGGACAGGGGAGGTAGCAATCAGCCCCAGCATTTT.

The chain uses TRBV19 and TRBJ1-2; 7 nucleotides line up with TRBD1. The V gene end was trimmed by 5 bases and the J gene end by 4 bases; junction bases not matched to a gene: 7. The germline CDR1 and CDR2 sequences are LNHDA and SQIVND (reference sequence). CDR3 length: 14 amino acids. The CDR3 DNA follows: TGTGCCAGTAGTCTATTAGGACAGGCCTATGGCTACACCTTC. Residues: CASSLLGQAYGYTF.

This clonotype was observed a single time. This chain links TRBV4-2 with TRBJ2-7, with TRBD1 identical over 8 bases. CDR3 length: 14 residues. The V gene end was trimmed by 4 bases and the J gene end by 4 bases; junction bases not matched to a gene: 6. From germline, CDR1 is LGHNA and CDR2 YNFKEQ. The CDR3 is CASSPRTGMYEQYF. The DNA of the CDR3 is TGTGCCAGCAGCCCCCGGACAGGGATGTACGAGCAGTACTTC.

V usage is TRBV29-1 and J usage is TRBJ1-2; D might be TRBD1 (6 bases). Germline assignment: CDR1 SQVTM and CDR2 ANQGSEA. The V and J ends lost 6 bases and 0 bases respectively, with 11 bases between them. The CDR3 has 13 amino acids. CDR3 protein: CSVYTGTNYGYTF. The CDR3 nucleotides are TGCAGCGTCTATACAGGGACTAACTATGGCTACACCTTC.

The V call is TRBV19, the J call TRBJ1-1; weak D call: TRBD1 (5 bases). Trimming stripped 3 bases from V and 1 base from J, with 9 bases between. CDR1 and CDR2 from the germline V gene are LNHDA and SQIVND (reference sequence). The CDR3 runs to 14 residues. The CDR3 DNA is TGTGCCAGTAGTATTGACAGCCGGAACACTGAAGCTTTCTTT. Amino acids: CASSIDSRNTEAFF. Full variable domain (missing parts from reference TRBV19 and TRBJ1-1): DGGITQSPKYLFRKEGQNVTLSCEQNLNHDAMYWYRQDPGQGLRLIYYSQIVNDFQKGDIAEGYSVSREKKESFPLTVTSAQKNPTAFYLCASSIDSRNTEAFFGQGTRLTVV.

This chain joins TRBV20-1 and TRBJ2-3; 13 bases agree with TRBD2. CDR3 length: 16 residues. V shed 0 bases and J 5 bases; nucleotides not matched to a gene: 5. Germline CDR1 is DFQATT and CDR2 is SNEGSKA (reference sequence). The CDR3 region is CSARERTSGSLDTQYF. CDR3 in DNA: TGCAGTGCTAGAGAACGGACTAGCGGGAGTTTAGATACGCAGTATTTT.

This clonotype was picked up many times. Relative to the germline gene, one junction end is altered; a read error may explain this. The J gene is TRBJ2-5, the V gene TRBV7-7; TRBD1 agrees at 10 bases. CDR1 is SSHAT and CDR2 is FNYEAQ in the germline V gene (reference sequence). This CDR3 spans 15 amino acids. The CDR3: CASSFGTGEQETQYF. DNA for the CDR3: TGTGCTAGCAGCTTCGGGACAGGGGAACAAGAGACCCAGTACTTC.

The chain links TRBV3-1 to TRBJ2-2, with no clear D. The CDR3 consists of 13 residues. Looked up from germline, CDR1 is LGHDT and CDR2 is YNNKEL (reference sequence). V dropped 3 bases and J dropped 6 bases, with 8 bases sitting between them. As DNA, the CDR3 is TGTGCCAGCAGCCACGACGCGCCCGGGGAGCTGTTTTTT. This codes for CASSHDAPGELFF.

This clonotype was seen repeatedly, ten times or more. The V gene is TRBV20-1, the J gene TRBJ2-1; D may be TRBD1 (6 bases). The V end lost 1 base, the J end lost 4 bases, and 8 bases lay between the germline ends. Germline V gene sequence: CDR1 DFQATT, CDR2 SNEGSKA (reference sequence). The CDR3 is made up of 13 amino acids. The CDR3 nucleotides read TGCAGTGCTAGAGGGGACACATACAATGAGCAGTTCTTC. Protein product: CSARGDTYNEQFF.